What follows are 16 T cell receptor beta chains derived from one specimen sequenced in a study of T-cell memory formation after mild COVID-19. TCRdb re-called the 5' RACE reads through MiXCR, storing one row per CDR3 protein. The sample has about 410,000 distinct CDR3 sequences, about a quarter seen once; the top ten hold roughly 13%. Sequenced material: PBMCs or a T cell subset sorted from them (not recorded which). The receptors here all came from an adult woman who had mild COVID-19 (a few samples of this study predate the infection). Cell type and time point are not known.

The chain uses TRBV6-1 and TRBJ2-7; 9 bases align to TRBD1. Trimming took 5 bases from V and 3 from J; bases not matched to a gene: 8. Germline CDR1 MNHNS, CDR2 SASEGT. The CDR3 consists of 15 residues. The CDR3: CASSRQGDQGYEQYF. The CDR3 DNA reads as TGTGCCAGCAGTCGACAGGGGGATCAAGGCTACGAGCAGTACTTC.

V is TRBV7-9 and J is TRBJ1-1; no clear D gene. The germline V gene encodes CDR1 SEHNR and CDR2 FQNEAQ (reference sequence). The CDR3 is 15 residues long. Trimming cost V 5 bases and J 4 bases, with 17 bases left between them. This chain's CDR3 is CASSPPPTAATEAFF. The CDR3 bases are TGTGCCAGCAGCCCGCCACCCACGGCGGCCACTGAAGCTTTCTTT.

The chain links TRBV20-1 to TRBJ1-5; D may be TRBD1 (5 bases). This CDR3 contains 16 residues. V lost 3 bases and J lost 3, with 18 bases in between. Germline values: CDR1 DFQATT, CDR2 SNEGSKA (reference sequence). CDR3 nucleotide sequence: TGCAGTGCTAGTGAGTCCTGGGGGGTGATCAATCAGCCCCAGCATTTT. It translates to CSASESWGVINQPQHF.

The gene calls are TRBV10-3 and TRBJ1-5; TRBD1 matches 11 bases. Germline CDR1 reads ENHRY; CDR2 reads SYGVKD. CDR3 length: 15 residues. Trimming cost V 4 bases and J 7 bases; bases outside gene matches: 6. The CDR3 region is CAISGGQGGGQPQHF. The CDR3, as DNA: TGTGCCATCAGTGGGGGACAGGGGGGTGGCCAGCCCCAGCATTTT.

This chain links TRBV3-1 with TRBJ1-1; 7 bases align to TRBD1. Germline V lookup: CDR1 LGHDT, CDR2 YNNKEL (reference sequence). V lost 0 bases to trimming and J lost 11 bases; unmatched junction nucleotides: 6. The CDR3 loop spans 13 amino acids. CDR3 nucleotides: TGTGCCAGCAGCCAAGATAGGGGGCCCAAGGCTTTCTTT. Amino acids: CASSQDRGPKAFF.

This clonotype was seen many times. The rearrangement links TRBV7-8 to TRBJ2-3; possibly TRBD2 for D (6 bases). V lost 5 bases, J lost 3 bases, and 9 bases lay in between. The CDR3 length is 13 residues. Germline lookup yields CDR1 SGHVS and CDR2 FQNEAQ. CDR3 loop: CASSSRGTDTQYF. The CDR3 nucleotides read TGTGCCAGCAGCAGCCGGGGGACAGATACGCAGTATTTT.

CDR3 nucleotide sequence: TGTGCCAGCAGCCCAGAGCGGGAGTACAATGAGCAGTTCTTC. Amino acids: CASSPEREYNEQFF. This chain links TRBV7-9 with TRBJ2-1; 8 nucleotides align to TRBD2. Germline V CDR1 and CDR2: SEHNR, FQNEAQ (reference sequence). The CDR3 has 14 amino acids. The V and J ends lost 5 bases and 4 bases, in that order; junction bases with no gene match: 4. Filled out from reference TRBV7-9 and TRBJ2-1, the complete variable domain reads DTGVSQNPRHKITKRGQNVTFRCDPISEHNRLYWYRQTLGQGPEFLTYFQNEAQLEKSRLLSDRFSAERPKGSFSTLEIQRTEQGDSAMYLCASSPEREYNEQFFGPGTRLTVL.

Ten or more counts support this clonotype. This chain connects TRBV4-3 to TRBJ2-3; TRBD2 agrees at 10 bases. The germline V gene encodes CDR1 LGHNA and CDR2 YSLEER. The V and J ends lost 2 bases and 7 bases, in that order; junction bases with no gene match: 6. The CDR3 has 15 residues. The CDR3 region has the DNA TGCGCCAGCAGCCAATCTAGCGGGAGAGGAAATACGCAGTATTTT. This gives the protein CASSQSSGRGNTQYF.

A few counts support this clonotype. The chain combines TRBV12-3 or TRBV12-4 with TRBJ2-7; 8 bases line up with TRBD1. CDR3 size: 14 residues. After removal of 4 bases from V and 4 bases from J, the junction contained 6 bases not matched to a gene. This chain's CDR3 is CASSSWTGLYEQYF. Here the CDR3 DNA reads TGTGCCAGCAGTTCCTGGACAGGGTTATACGAGCAGTACTTC.

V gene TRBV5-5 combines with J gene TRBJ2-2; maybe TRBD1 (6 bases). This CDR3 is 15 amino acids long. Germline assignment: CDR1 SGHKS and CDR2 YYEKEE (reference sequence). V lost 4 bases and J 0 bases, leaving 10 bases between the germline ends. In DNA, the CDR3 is TGTGCCAGCAGCACCCAGGGGTCGAACACCGGGGAGCTGTTTTTT. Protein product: CASSTQGSNTGELFF.

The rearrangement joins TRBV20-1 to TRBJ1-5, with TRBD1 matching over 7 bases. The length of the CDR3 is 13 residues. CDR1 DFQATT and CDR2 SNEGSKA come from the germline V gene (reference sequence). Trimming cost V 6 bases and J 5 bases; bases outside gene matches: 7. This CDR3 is CSARGQLDQPQHF. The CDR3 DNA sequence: TGCAGTGCCAGGGGACAGTTAGATCAGCCCCAGCATTTT.

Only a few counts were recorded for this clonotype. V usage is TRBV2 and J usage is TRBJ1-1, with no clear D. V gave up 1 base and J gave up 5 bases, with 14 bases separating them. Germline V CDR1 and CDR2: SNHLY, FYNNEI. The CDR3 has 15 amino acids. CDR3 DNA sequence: TGTGCCAGCAGTGAAGGGCCTCTCGAGGGTACTGAAGCTTTCTTT. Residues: CASSEGPLEGTEAFF. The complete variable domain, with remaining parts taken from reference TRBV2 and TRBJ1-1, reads EPEVTQTPSHQVTQMGQEVILRCVPISNHLYFYWYRQILGQKVEFLVSFYNNEISEKSEIFDDQFSVERPDGSNFTLKIRSTKLEDSAMYFCASSEGPLEGTEAFFGQGTRLTVV.

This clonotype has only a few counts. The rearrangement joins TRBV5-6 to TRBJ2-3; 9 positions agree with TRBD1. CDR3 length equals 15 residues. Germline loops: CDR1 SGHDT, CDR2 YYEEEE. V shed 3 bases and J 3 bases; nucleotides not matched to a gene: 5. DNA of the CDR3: TGTGCCAGCAGCTGGTCCGGGACAGGGACAGATACGCAGTATTTT. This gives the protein CASSWSGTGTDTQYF.

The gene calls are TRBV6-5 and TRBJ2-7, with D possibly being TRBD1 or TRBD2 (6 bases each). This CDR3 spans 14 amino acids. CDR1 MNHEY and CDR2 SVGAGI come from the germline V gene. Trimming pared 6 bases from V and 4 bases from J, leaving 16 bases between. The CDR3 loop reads CASSIQGGGYEQYF. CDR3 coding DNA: TGTGCCAGCAGCATACAGGGAGGTGGATACGAGCAGTACTTC.

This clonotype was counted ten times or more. The CDR3 nucleotides are TGTGCCAGCAGCATATCCGGGACACGGGTAACTGAAGCTTTCTTT. It translates to CASSISGTRVTEAFF. The chain combines TRBV14 with TRBJ1-1; D is possibly TRBD1 (6 bases). The V end lost 5 bases, the J end lost 5 bases, and 18 bases lay between the germline ends. CDR3 length: 15 amino acids. Germline assignment: CDR1 SGHDN and CDR2 FVKESK.

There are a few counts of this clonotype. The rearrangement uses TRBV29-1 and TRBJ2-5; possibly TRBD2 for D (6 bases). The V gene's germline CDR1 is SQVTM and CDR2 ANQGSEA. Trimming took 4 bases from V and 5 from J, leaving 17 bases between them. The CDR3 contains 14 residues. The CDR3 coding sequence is TGCAGCGTTGTGGTGGCTAGCGTCGGGGAGACCCAGTACTTC. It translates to CSVVVASVGETQYF.